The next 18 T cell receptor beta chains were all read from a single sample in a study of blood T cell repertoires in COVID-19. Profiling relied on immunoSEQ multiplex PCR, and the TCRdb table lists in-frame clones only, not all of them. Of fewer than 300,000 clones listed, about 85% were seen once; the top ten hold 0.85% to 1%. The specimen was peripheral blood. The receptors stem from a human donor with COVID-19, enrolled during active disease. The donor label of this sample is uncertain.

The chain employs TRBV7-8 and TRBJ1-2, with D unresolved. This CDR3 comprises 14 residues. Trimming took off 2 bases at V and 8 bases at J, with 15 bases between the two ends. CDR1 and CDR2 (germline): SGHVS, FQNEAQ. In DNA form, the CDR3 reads TGTGCCAGCAGCTTATTCCCGACGGAGGGCGGCTACACCTTC. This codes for CASSLFPTEGGYTF.

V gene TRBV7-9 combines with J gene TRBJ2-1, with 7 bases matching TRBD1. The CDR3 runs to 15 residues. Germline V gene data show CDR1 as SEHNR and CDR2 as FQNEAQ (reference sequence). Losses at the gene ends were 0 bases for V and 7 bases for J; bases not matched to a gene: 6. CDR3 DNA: TGTGCCAGCAGCTTAGCGGTGGGACAGATAAATGAGCAGTTCTTC. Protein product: CASSLAVGQINEQFF.

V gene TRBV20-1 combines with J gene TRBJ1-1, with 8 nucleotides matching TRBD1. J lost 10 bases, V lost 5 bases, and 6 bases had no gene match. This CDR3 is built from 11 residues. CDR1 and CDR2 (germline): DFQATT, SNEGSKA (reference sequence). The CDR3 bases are TGCAGTGCTCACCTCGACAGGGGAGCTTTCTTT. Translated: CSAHLDRGAFF.

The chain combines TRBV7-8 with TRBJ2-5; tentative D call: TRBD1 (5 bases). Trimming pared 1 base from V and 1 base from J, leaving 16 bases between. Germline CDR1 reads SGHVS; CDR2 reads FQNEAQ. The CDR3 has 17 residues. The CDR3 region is CASSLGRPRDSQETQYF. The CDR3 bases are TGTGCCAGCAGCTTAGGTCGTCCCCGAGACAGCCAAGAGACCCAGTACTTC.

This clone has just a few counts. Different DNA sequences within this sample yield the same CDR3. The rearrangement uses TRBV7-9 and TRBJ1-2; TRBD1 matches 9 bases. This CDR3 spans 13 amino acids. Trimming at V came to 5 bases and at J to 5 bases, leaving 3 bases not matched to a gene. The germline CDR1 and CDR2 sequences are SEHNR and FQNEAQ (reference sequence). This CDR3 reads CASSLDRGYGYTF. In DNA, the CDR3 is TGTGCCAGCAGCCTGGACAGGGGATATGGCTACACCTTC.

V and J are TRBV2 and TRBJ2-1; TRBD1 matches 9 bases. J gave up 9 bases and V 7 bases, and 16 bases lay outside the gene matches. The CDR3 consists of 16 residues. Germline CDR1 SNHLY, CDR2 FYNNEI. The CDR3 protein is CASNLGQGFDRGEQFF. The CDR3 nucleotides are TGTGCCAGCAACTTGGGACAGGGATTTGACAGGGGTGAGCAGTTCTTC.

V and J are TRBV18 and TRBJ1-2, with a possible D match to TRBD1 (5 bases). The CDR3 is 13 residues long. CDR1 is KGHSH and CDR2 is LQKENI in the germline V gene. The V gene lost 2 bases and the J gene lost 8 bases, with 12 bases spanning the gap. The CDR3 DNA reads TGTGCCAGCTCACCAGGGCCCCGGGGGGGCTACACCTTC. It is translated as CASSPGPRGGYTF.

The CDR3 region has the DNA TGTGCCAGCAGTGCTCGGACAGCTACCTACGAGCAGTACTTC. Its protein product is CASSARTATYEQYF. V is TRBV2 and J is TRBJ2-7; weak D call: TRBD1 (6 bases). This CDR3 has 14 residues. V dropped 4 bases and J dropped 2 bases, with 12 bases sitting between them. Germline CDR1 SNHLY, CDR2 FYNNEI.

CDR3 DNA sequence: TGTGCCAGCAGTTTAGGGCAATACAATGAGCAGTTCTTC. Translated: CASSLGQYNEQFF. This chain joins TRBV12-3 or TRBV12-4 and TRBJ2-1, with D hard to call. The CDR3 sequence is 13 residues long. V was trimmed by 1 base and J by 4 bases, leaving 5 bases between them.

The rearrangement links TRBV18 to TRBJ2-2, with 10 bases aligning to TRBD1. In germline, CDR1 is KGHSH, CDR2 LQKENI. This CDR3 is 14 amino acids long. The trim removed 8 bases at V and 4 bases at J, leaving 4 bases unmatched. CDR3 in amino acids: CASPGQGITGELFF. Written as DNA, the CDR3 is TGTGCCAGCCCGGGACAGGGGATCACCGGGGAGCTGTTTTTT. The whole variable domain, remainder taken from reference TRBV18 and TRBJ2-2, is NAGVMQNPRHLVRRRGQEARLRCSPMKGHSHVYWYRQLPEEGLKFMVYLQKENIIDESGMPKERFSAEFPKEGPSILRIQQVVRGDSAAYFCASPGQGITGELFFGEGSRLTVL.

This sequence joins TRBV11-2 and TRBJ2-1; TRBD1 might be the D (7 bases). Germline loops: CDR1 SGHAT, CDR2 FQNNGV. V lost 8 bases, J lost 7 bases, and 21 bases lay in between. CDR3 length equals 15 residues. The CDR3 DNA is TGTGCCAGCGGTAAGGGGCGGGGACAGAGGAATGAGCAGTTCTTC. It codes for CASGKGRGQRNEQFF.

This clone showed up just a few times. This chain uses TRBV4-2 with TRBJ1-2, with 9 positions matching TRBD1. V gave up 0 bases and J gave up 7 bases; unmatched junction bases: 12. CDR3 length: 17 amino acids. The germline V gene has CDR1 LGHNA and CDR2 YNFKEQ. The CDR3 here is CASSQDGAGQGIFGYTF. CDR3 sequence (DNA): TGTGCCAGCAGCCAAGATGGTGCGGGACAGGGAATATTTGGCTACACCTTC.

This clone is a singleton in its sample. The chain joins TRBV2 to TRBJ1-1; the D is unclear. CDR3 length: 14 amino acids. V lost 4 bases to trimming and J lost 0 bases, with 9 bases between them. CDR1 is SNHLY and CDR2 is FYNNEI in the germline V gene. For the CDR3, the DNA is TGTGCCAGCAGTGTTAGAGGAATGAACACTGAAGCTTTCTTT. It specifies CASSVRGMNTEAFF.

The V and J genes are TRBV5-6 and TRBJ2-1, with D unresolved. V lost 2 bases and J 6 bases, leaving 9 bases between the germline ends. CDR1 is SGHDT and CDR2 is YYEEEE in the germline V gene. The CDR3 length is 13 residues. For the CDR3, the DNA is TGTGCCAGCAGCTTCCAGAGGATCAATGAGCAGTTCTTC. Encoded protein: CASSFQRINEQFF.

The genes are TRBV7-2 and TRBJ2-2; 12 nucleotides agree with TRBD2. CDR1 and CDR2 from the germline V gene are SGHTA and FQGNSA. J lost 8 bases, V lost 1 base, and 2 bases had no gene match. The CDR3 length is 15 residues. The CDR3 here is CASSLVLAGGGELFF. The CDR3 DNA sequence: TGTGCCAGCAGCTTAGTACTAGCGGGAGGTGGGGAGCTGTTTTTT.

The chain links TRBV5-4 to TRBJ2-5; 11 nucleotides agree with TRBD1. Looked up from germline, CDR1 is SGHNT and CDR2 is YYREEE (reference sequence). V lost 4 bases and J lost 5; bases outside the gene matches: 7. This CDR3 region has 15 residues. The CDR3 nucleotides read TGTGCCAGCAGCCCGGACAGGGGGCAGTGGGAGACCCAGTACTTC. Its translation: CASSPDRGQWETQYF.

The CDR3 coding sequence is TGTGCCACCGCAGAAGATACGCAGTATTTT. This translates into CATAEDTQYF. The rearrangement uses TRBV12-3 or TRBV12-4 and TRBJ2-3, with no clear D. The V end lost 10 bases, the J end lost 5 bases, and 7 bases lay between the germline ends. This CDR3 is built from 10 residues.

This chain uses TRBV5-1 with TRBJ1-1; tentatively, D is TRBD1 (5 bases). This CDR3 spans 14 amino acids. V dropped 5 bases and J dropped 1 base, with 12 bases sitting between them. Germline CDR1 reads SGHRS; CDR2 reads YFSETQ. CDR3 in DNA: TGCGCCAGCAGGTCTCAGGGTGGGAACACTGAAGCTTTCTTT. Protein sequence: CASRSQGGNTEAFF.